What follows are 31 T cell receptor beta chains derived from one specimen sequenced in a study of regulatory T cells in long-lasting Graves disease. Time point reported: newly diagnosed GD, antithyroid drugs for less than 3 months. PBMCs were the source of the RNA used for TCR sequencing. Arm-PCR of CDR3 regions with iRepertoire HTBI primers generated TCR beta libraries. TCRdb re-derived calls from the multiplex PCR reads in MiXCR, one entry per CDR3 protein. The table has about 470,000 distinct CDR3 sequences, 15% seen once. Separately, the same data were catalogued under a study of T cells in Graves' hyperthyroidism and ophthalmopathy.

The input for sequencing was peripheral blood mononuclear cells (PBMCs), taken at new diagnosis, from a patient treated with antithyroid drugs. These receptors all come from a woman aged 25 to 39 with Graves disease.

V and J are TRBV24-1 and TRBJ2-1; the D gene is possibly TRBD2 (6 bases). CDR1 is KGHDR and CDR2 is SFDVKD in the germline V gene. Trimming took off 6 bases at V and 9 bases at J, with 20 bases between the two ends. CDR3 size: 15 residues. The CDR3 is CATSHPEDSGAEQFF. In nucleotides, the CDR3 is TGTGCCACCAGTCACCCCGAAGATAGCGGAGCTGAGCAGTTCTTC.

This clonotype was counted many times. The J gene is TRBJ1-2, the V gene TRBV18, with D possibly matching TRBD1 (5 bases). The germline gives CDR1 KGHSH, CDR2 LQKENI. The CDR3 contains 16 residues. V was cut by 4 bases and J by 6 bases, with 21 bases left in between. Here the CDR3 reads CASSLGAREPVHGYTF. DNA of the CDR3: TGTGCCAGCTCACTTGGGGCGAGGGAACCCGTCCATGGCTACACCTTC. Drawing the rest from reference TRBV18 and TRBJ1-2, the complete variable domain is NAGVMQNPRHLVRRRGQEARLRCSPMKGHSHVYWYRQLPEEGLKFMVYLQKENIIDESGMPKERFSAEFPKEGPSILRIQQVVRGDSAAYFCASSLGAREPVHGYTFGSGTRLTVV.

This clonotype has just one count. This clone may be a read error of a much larger clone one base away. The CDR3 DNA reads as TGTGCCAGCAGTGCCCCACGACTAGCGGGAGACTCGAATGAGCAGCTCTTC. Translated, it gives CASSAPRLAGDSNEQLF. The chain is built from TRBV28 and TRBJ2-1; the match to TRBD2 covers 12 bases. The CDR3 has 17 amino acids. Looked up from germline, CDR1 is MDHEN and CDR2 is SYDVKM.

The chain joins TRBV7-9 to TRBJ1-1; D uncertain. V was clipped by 7 bases and J by 0 bases, with 24 bases between them. Germline CDR1 and CDR2: SEHNR and FQNEAQ (reference sequence). The CDR3 is made up of 18 amino acids. In nucleotides, the CDR3 is TGTGCCAGCACCCAACCGGCTACCTCCGGTGGGATGAACACTGAAGCTTTCTTT. This sequence encodes CASTQPATSGGMNTEAFF. The full variable domain, its missing parts supplied by reference TRBV7-9 and TRBJ1-1, is DTGVSQNPRHKITKRGQNVTFRCDPISEHNRLYWYRQTLGQGPEFLTYFQNEAQLEKSRLLSDRFSAERPKGSFSTLEIQRTEQGDSAMYLCASTQPATSGGMNTEAFFGQGTRLTVV.

This clonotype was detected only a few times. This rearrangement joins TRBV12-3 or TRBV12-4 to TRBJ1-1, with D perhaps TRBD1 (5 bases). The CDR3 runs 13 residues. V gave up 7 bases and J gave up 4 bases, with 13 bases separating them. For the CDR3, the DNA is TGTGCCAGCAACCTGCCAGGGACCACTGAAGCTTTCTTT. It codes for CASNLPGTTEAFF.

This chain connects TRBV24-1 to TRBJ2-1; D unclear. CDR1 is KGHDR, CDR2 SFDVKD, per germline. The V and J ends lost 1 base and 0 bases respectively, with 3 bases between them. The length of the CDR3 is 14 residues. The DNA for the CDR3 is TGTGCCACCAGTGATTTACGCTCCTACAATGAGCAGTTCTTC. Translated, it gives CATSDLRSYNEQFF.

The V call is TRBV9, the J call TRBJ2-2, with 7 nucleotides matching TRBD1. The trim removed 4 bases at V and 4 bases at J, leaving 4 bases unmatched. CDR1 is SGDLS, CDR2 YYNGEE, per germline. There are 14 residues in the CDR3. The CDR3 sequence is CASSPRQGTGELFF. Written as DNA, the CDR3 is TGTGCCAGCAGCCCCCGACAGGGCACCGGGGAGCTGTTTTTT.

V usage is TRBV15 and J usage is TRBJ1-1; 10 bases are a match to TRBD1. The CDR3 is 18 residues long. The J segment lost 4 bases and the V segment lost 0 bases, leaving 11 bases of the junction unmatched. Germline CDR1 is LNHNV and CDR2 is YYDKDF (reference sequence). CDR3 residues: CATSRDLGKTGGRTEAFF. CDR3 coding DNA: TGTGCCACCAGCAGAGATCTGGGGAAGACAGGGGGCCGCACTGAAGCTTTCTTT.

The genes are TRBV7-3 and TRBJ2-2; 8 nucleotides align to TRBD1. CDR1 SGHTA and CDR2 FQGTGA come from the germline V gene. CDR3 length equals 16 residues. J gave up 7 bases and V 4 bases, and 11 bases lay outside the gene matches. For the CDR3, the DNA is TGTGCCAGCAGCTCAAATTCCGACAGGGGCGGCGGGGAGCTGTTTTTT. It specifies CASSSNSDRGGGELFF. The variable domain in full, completed from reference TRBV7-3 and TRBJ2-2, reads GAGVSQTPSNKVTEKGKYVELRCDPISGHTALYWYRQSLGQGPEFLIYFQGTGAADDSGLPNDRFFAVRPEGSVSTLKIQRTERGDSAVYLCASSSNSDRGGGELFFGEGSRLTVL.

This clonotype has just a few counts. The chain uses TRBV24-1 and TRBJ2-4; 11 nucleotides line up with TRBD2. Trimming took 5 bases from V and 6 from J; bases not matched to a gene: 5. Germline V lookup: CDR1 KGHDR, CDR2 SFDVKD. The CDR3 runs to 15 residues. Here the CDR3 reads CATSVLLAGVNIQYF. CDR3 nucleotide sequence: TGTGCCACCAGTGTTTTACTAGCGGGAGTAAACATTCAGTACTTC.

This clonotype appeared many times. The chain has TRBV20-1 and TRBJ2-1; no clear D. Trimming shortened V by 5 bases and J by 5 bases, and 16 bases separated the two germline ends. CDR3 length: 14 amino acids. The germline gives CDR1 DFQATT, CDR2 SNEGSKA (reference sequence). The chain's CDR3 is CSAARTSTHNEQFF. The CDR3 DNA reads TGCAGTGCTGCAAGGACCAGCACCCACAATGAGCAGTTCTTC.

The chain has TRBV29-1 and TRBJ2-7; D gene uncertain. V was cut by 4 bases and J by 2 bases, with 12 bases left in between. The germline CDR1 and CDR2 sequences are SQVTM and ANQGSEA. The CDR3 loop spans 13 amino acids. The CDR3 nucleotides read TGCAGCGTTGTGGAGACGGCGGCCTACGAGCAGTACTTC. Translation gives CSVVETAAYEQYF.

This clonotype was picked up one time. This rearrangement joins TRBV14 to TRBJ2-4; the match to TRBD2 covers 9 bases. Per the germline V gene, CDR1 is SGHDN and CDR2 is FVKESK. The V gene end was trimmed by 0 bases and the J gene end by 8 bases; junction bases not matched to a gene: 2. This CDR3 comprises 14 residues. The CDR3 here is CASSQERGGYIQYF. The CDR3 coding sequence is TGTGCCAGCAGCCAAGAGCGGGGGGGGTACATTCAGTACTTC.

On this clonotype: A far larger clone is off by one base, so a read error is likely. For the CDR3, the DNA is TGTGCCAGCAGCCCTTCGCGACAGGGCAAATACGAGCAGTTCTTC. It is translated as CASSPSRQGKYEQFF. This chain joins TRBV3-1 and TRBJ2-1; 7 bases line up with TRBD1. V was clipped by 4 bases and J by 10 bases; unmatched bases: 13. CDR1 is LGHDT, CDR2 YNNKEL, per germline (reference sequence). This CDR3 spans 15 amino acids.

This clonotype occurred many times. The chain combines TRBV6-1 with TRBJ1-1; 11 nucleotides agree with TRBD1. V was pared by 3 bases and J by 4 bases, with 4 bases of the junction left unmatched. The CDR3 is made up of 15 amino acids. Looked up from germline, CDR1 is MNHNS and CDR2 is SASEGT. This CDR3 is CASSEAGQGATEAFF. The CDR3 region has the DNA TGTGCCAGCAGTGAGGCAGGACAGGGGGCCACTGAAGCTTTCTTT.

At least ten counts were recorded for this clonotype. The chain uses TRBV20-1 and TRBJ2-5; 10 bases align to TRBD2. This CDR3 spans 14 amino acids. Germline CDR1 is DFQATT and CDR2 is SNEGSKA (reference sequence). Losses at the gene ends were 3 bases for V and 4 bases for J; bases not matched to a gene: 5. The CDR3 here is CSASGLAGVETQYF. The CDR3 nucleotides read TGCAGTGCTAGCGGGCTAGCGGGAGTAGAGACCCAGTACTTC.

This clonotype was seen a handful of times. This rearrangement joins TRBV28 to TRBJ1-5, with D unresolved. Trimming removed 6 bases at V and 8 bases at J, with 11 bases between. This CDR3 is 12 amino acids long. Germline lookup yields CDR1 MDHEN and CDR2 SYDVKM. CDR3 bases: TGTGCCAGCAGCCCCGCAGGTGAGCCCCAGCATTTT. It codes for CASSPAGEPQHF. The variable domain in full, with the rest retrieved from reference TRBV28 and TRBJ1-5, is DVKVTQSSRYLVKRTGEKVFLECVQDMDHENMFWYRQDPGLGLRLIYFSYDVKMKEKGDIPEGYSVSREKKERFSLILESASTNQTSMYLCASSPAGEPQHFGDGTRLSIL.

The table lists this clonotype with many counts. The chain employs TRBV11-3 and TRBJ2-7; tentative D call: TRBD1 (5 bases). V lost 1 base and J 5 bases, leaving 12 bases between the germline ends. CDR3 length equals 14 residues. Germline CDR1 SGHNT, CDR2 YENEEA. This CDR3 reads CASSLGPGSDEQYF. In nucleotides, the CDR3 is TGTGCCAGCAGCTTAGGCCCAGGGTCCGACGAGCAGTACTTC. Drawing the rest from reference TRBV11-3 and TRBJ2-7, the complete variable domain is EAGVVQSPRYKIIEKKQPVAFWCNPISGHNTLYWYLQNLGQGPELLIRYENEEAVDDSQLPKDRFSAERLKGVDSTLKIQPAELGDSAVYLCASSLGPGSDEQYFGPGTRLTVT.

This clonotype has more than one count but fewer than ten. The genes are TRBV19 and TRBJ2-1; D call uncertain. The V end lost 3 bases, the J end lost 1 base, and 4 bases lay between the germline ends. This CDR3 spans 13 amino acids. Germline assignment: CDR1 LNHDA and CDR2 SQIVND (reference sequence). CDR3 nucleotide sequence: TGTGCCAGTAGTATTATTTCCTACAATGAGCAGTTCTTC. Translated: CASSIISYNEQFF.

The chain's CDR3 is CASSLALGGPTGANVLTF. DNA for the CDR3: TGTGCCAGCAGCTTAGCCTTGGGGGGGCCCACGGGGGCCAACGTCCTGACTTTC. The chain uses TRBV7-9 and TRBJ2-6; D perhaps matches TRBD2 (7 bases). Germline CDR1 and CDR2: SEHNR and FQNEAQ (reference sequence). The CDR3 consists of 18 residues. Trimming removed 0 bases at V and 4 bases at J, with 16 bases between.

This clonotype was seen ten or more times. The chain combines TRBV11-3 with TRBJ2-5, with TRBD2 matching over 9 bases. Germline V gene data show CDR1 as SGHNT and CDR2 as YENEEA. This CDR3 is 15 amino acids long. Trimming took 5 bases from V and 2 from J; bases not matched to a gene: 6. The CDR3 nucleotides read TGTGCCAGCAGCACGGGACTAGCACAACAAGAGACCCAGTACTTC. Translation gives CASSTGLAQQETQYF.

V gene TRBV20-1 combines with J gene TRBJ1-1, with 8 bases fitting TRBD1. The V gene's germline CDR1 is DFQATT and CDR2 SNEGSKA (reference sequence). This CDR3 has 13 amino acids. V shed 5 bases, J shed 2 bases, and the junction held 4 bases outside the gene matches. In nucleotides, the CDR3 is TGCAGTGCTGTGGGACAGGTAAACACTGAAGCTTTCTTT. Protein sequence: CSAVGQVNTEAFF.

The chain uses TRBV9 and TRBJ2-1, with 8 bases that match TRBD1. Losses at the gene ends were 3 bases for V and 0 bases for J; bases not matched to a gene: 2. Germline assignment: CDR1 SGDLS and CDR2 YYNGEE. The CDR3 runs 15 residues. CDR3 sequence (DNA): TGTGCCAGCAGCGGACAGGGGAGCTCCTACAATGAGCAGTTCTTC. Protein sequence: CASSGQGSSYNEQFF.

This clonotype was detected a few times. A read error is possible here, since a much larger clone lies one base away. The rearrangement joins TRBV28 to TRBJ2-5, with unresolved D. From germline, CDR1 is MDHEN and CDR2 SYDVKM. The length of the CDR3 is 16 residues. CDR3 in amino acids: CASSFSAGYSMETRYF. The DNA of the CDR3 is TGTGCCAGCAGTTTTTCGGCAGGATACTCCATGGAGACCCGGTACTTC.

The V and J genes are TRBV6-8 and TRBJ1-2; TRBD1 agrees at 7 bases. The CDR3 consists of 14 residues. V lost 9 bases, J lost 4 bases, and 11 bases stayed unmatched. Per germline, CDR1 MNHGY and CDR2 SAAAGT. This CDR3 reads CASTGENDVYGYTF. Written as DNA, the CDR3 is TGTGCCAGTACAGGGGAGAACGACGTCTATGGCTACACCTTC.

This clonotype showed up just once. Just one base apart from a much larger clone, this may be a read error. The CDR3 is CASSVGGGDEKLFF. The CDR3 region has the DNA TGTGCCAGCAGCGTAGGAGGGGGCGATGAAAAACTGTTTTTT. The chain joins TRBV9 to TRBJ1-4, with 7 bases fitting TRBD1. Germline trimming cut 0 bases from V and 6 bases from J; bases unmatched to any gene: 2. Germline V CDR1 and CDR2: SGDLS, YYNGEE. The CDR3 extends over 14 amino acids.

The V gene is TRBV9, the J gene TRBJ1-2; TRBD1 might be the D (6 bases). The germline V and J ends were trimmed by 0 bases and 2 bases, with 11 bases remaining between them. CDR3 size: 15 residues. Looked up from germline, CDR1 is SGDLS and CDR2 is YYNGEE. The chain's CDR3 is CASSVETGRNYGYTF. In DNA, the CDR3 is TGTGCCAGCAGCGTAGAAACAGGGCGGAACTATGGCTACACCTTC. The whole variable domain, filled in from reference TRBV9 and TRBJ1-2, reads DSGVTQTPKHLITATGQRVTLRCSPRSGDLSVYWYQQSLDQGLQFLIQYYNGEERAKGNILERFSAQQFPDLHSELNLSSLELGDSALYFCASSVETGRNYGYTFGSGTRLTVV.

The gene calls are TRBV19 and TRBJ2-7; D is undetermined. V shed 2 bases and J shed 3 bases, with 14 bases lying between them. The germline V gene has CDR1 LNHDA and CDR2 SQIVND (reference sequence). The CDR3 contains 15 residues. The CDR3 DNA reads as TGTGCCAGTAGTATAAGTCGGCAGACCGTCTACGAGCAGTACTTC. It yields the protein CASSISRQTVYEQYF.

J is TRBJ1-1 and V is TRBV5-4; TRBD1 aligns across 8 bases. Per the germline V gene, CDR1 is SGHNT and CDR2 is YYREEE (reference sequence). This CDR3 has 15 amino acids. With V trimmed by 2 bases and J by 1 base, 4 bases remained unmatched. CDR3: CASSFPTGENTEAFF. The CDR3 nucleotides are TGTGCCAGCAGCTTCCCGACAGGGGAGAACACTGAAGCTTTCTTT. Complete variable domain (other parts from reference TRBV5-4 and TRBJ1-1): ETGVTQSPTHLIKTRGQQVTLRCSSQSGHNTVSWYQQALGQGPQFIFQYYREEENGRGNFPPRFSGLQFPNYSSELNVNALELDDSALYLCASSFPTGENTEAFFGQGTRLTVV.

The sample holds many counts of this clonotype. Here the CDR3 reads CASRNRLAGTDTQYF. The DNA for the CDR3 is TGTGCCAGCAGGAATAGACTAGCGGGCACAGATACGCAGTATTTT. The chain employs TRBV11-2 and TRBJ2-3; TRBD2 aligns across 9 bases. The CDR3 is 15 amino acids. Per the germline V gene, CDR1 is SGHAT and CDR2 is FQNNGV. V shed 6 bases, J shed 1 base, and the junction held 5 bases outside the gene matches.

This clonotype was seen many times. The rearrangement links TRBV12-3 or TRBV12-4 to TRBJ2-1; no clear D. Trimming removed 0 bases at V and 4 bases at J, with 13 bases between. The CDR3 is made up of 16 amino acids. The CDR3 reads CASSLATRYPYNEQFF. The CDR3 nucleotides read TGTGCCAGCAGTTTAGCCACGAGGTATCCATACAATGAGCAGTTCTTC.